A selection of T cell receptor beta chains follows, all from one sample in a study of shared clonotypes between healthy human individuals. Data came from immunoSEQ multiplex PCR; TCRdb stores just in-frame clones and leaves some out. The data contain roughly 2.4 million clones, approximately 94% of them singletons. The sample was naive CD4+ T cells sorted from blood. These receptors were collected from a man in his late teens or twenties in good health. CDR3s include the opening cysteine and the closing phenylalanine or tryptophan. The order of the fields is CDR3 length, clone size, D gene, J gene, V gene, CDR3 protein, CDR3 DNA. D genes are given only for firm matches. Clone size is stated in some rows and not others, as once, few, many or a class when expanded.

13 | NA | NA | TRBJ1-2 | TRBV5-1 | CASSLEENYGYTF | TGCGCCAGCAGCTTGGAGGAGAACTATGGCTACACCTTC
15 | NA | TRBD2 | TRBJ2-7 | TRBV2 | CASGTSGGASYEQYF | TGTGCCAGCGGGACTAGCGGGGGGGCTAGCTACGAGCAGTACTTC
15 | NA | TRBD1 | TRBJ2-7 | TRBV6-1 | CASSGRQGSPYEQYF | TGTGCCAGCAGTGGGAGACAGGGATCCCCCTACGAGCAGTACTTC
16 | NA | TRBD1 | TRBJ1-2 | TRBV7-2 | CASSPRGTVVNYGYTF | TGTGCCAGCAGCCCCAGGGGGACAGTCGTTAACTATGGCTACACCTTC
14 | NA | NA | TRBJ2-5 | TRBV7-2 | CASSLGPGGLAQYF | TGTGCCAGCAGCTTAGGTCCCGGGGGCTTGGCCCAGTACTTC
11 | NA | NA | TRBJ1-1 | TRBV5-1 | CASRRGTEAFF | TGCGCCAGCAGAAGGGGCACTGAAGCTTTCTTT
13 | NA | NA | TRBJ1-1 | TRBV6-5 | CASSPQGNTEAFF | TGTGCCAGCAGTCCACAGGGAAACACTGAAGCTTTCTTT
14 | NA | NA | TRBJ2-7 | TRBV6-5 | CASRLHDRNYEQYF | TGTGCCAGCAGACTACACGACAGAAACTACGAGCAGTACTTC
14 | NA | NA | TRBJ2-1 | TRBV6-1 | CASRTGVTRNEQFF | TGTGCCAGCAGGACCGGAGTAACTCGGAATGAGCAGTTCTTC
13 | NA | TRBD1 | TRBJ2-5 | TRBV19 | CASSRQGRETQYF | TGTGCCAGTAGTCGACAGGGACGGGAGACCCAGTACTTC
14 | NA | NA | TRBJ2-3 | TRBV5-4 | CASSPQLSTDTQYF | TGTGCCAGCAGCCCCCAGCTTAGCACAGATACGCAGTATTTT
16 | NA | TRBD2 | TRBJ2-5 | TRBV6-5 | CASSFQPAGGRETQYF | TGTGCCAGCAGTTTCCAACCCGCGGGAGGGCGAGAGACCCAGTACTTC
16 | NA | NA | TRBJ2-1 | TRBV19 | CASSIAGLRSYNEQFF | TGTGCCAGTAGTATAGCGGGACTCCGCTCCTACAATGAGCAGTTCTTC
16 | NA | TRBD2 | TRBJ2-3 | TRBV25-1 | CASSGGLAGGTDTQYF | TGTGCCAGCAGTGGTGGACTAGCGGGGGGCACAGATACGCAGTATTTT
13 | NA | NA | TRBJ1-1 | TRBV5-6 | CASSFYGGTEAFF | TGTGCCAGCAGCTTTTACGGGGGAACTGAAGCTTTCTTT
18 | NA | NA | TRBJ1-1 | TRBV4-1 | CASSPRRKETEGPTEAFF | TGCGCCAGCAGCCCCAGACGGAAGGAGACAGAGGGCCCAACTGAAGCTTTCTTT
14 | NA | TRBD1 | TRBJ1-5 | TRBV7-9 | CASSPRGSNQPQHF | TGTGCCAGCAGCCCCAGGGGGTCCAATCAGCCCCAGCACTTT
14 | NA | NA | TRBJ1-6 | TRBV7-3 | CAPRVSSYNSPLHF | TGTGCCCCGCGGGTCAGCTCCTATAATTCACCCCTCCACTTT
14 | once | NA | TRBJ2-5 | TRBV2 | CASSESGPFETQYF | TGTGCCAGCAGTGAAAGTGGGCCCTTCGAGACCCAGTACTTC
14 | NA | NA | TRBJ2-1 | TRBV30 | CAWRGGPGNNEQFF | TGTGCCTGGAGAGGAGGGCCAGGTAACAATGAGCAGTTCTTC
14 | NA | TRBD1 | TRBJ2-1 | TRBV5-1 | CASSPGQGVNEQFF | TGCGCCAGCAGTCCGGGACAGGGGGTGAATGAGCAGTTCTTC
12 | NA | NA | TRBJ2-1 | TRBV7-9 | CASSFPGLEQFF | TGTGCCAGCAGCTTCCCCGGACTTGAGCAGTTCTTC
14 | NA | NA | TRBJ1-4 | TRBV6-5 | CASSYGRANEKLFF | TGTGCCAGCAGTTACGGAAGGGCGAATGAAAAACTGTTTTTT
14 | NA | NA | TRBJ1-5 | TRBV18 | CASSPWQNNQPQHF | TGTGCCAGCTCACCATGGCAGAACAATCAGCCCCAGCATTTT
14 | NA | NA | TRBJ1-2 | TRBV28 | CASWARVPDYGYTF | TGTGCCAGCTGGGCCAGGGTTCCGGACTATGGCTACACCTTC
14 | NA | TRBD1 | TRBJ2-7 | TRBV30 | CATDGTASPYEQYF | TGTGCCACAGACGGGACAGCCAGCCCCTACGAGCAGTACTTC
15 | NA | TRBD1 | TRBJ1-2 | TRBV6-1 | CASSEFTGGAKGYTF | TGTGCCAGCAGTGAATTTACAGGGGGCGCGAAGGGCTACACCTTC
14 | NA | TRBD2 | TRBJ2-1 | TRBV7-2 | CASTPGGRDNEQFF | TGTGCCAGCACGCCGGGGGGGAGAGACAATGAGCAGTTCTTC
14 | NA | NA | TRBJ2-7 | TRBV18 | CASSPEGDLYEQYF | TGTGCCAGCTCACCAGAAGGGGATCTCTACGAGCAGTACTTC
16 | NA | TRBD1 | TRBJ1-4 | TRBV7-2 | CASSLVGTGTNEKLFF | TGTGCCAGCAGCTTAGTCGGGACAGGGACGAATGAAAAACTGTTTTTT
14 | NA | TRBD1 | TRBJ2-3 | TRBV5-1 | CASSWDREGNTQYF | TGCGCCAGCAGCTGGGACAGGGAGGGGAATACGCAGTATTTT
13 | NA | NA | TRBJ2-2 | TRBV2 | CASSPSYTGELFF | TGTGCCAGCAGTCCCAGCTACACCGGGGAGCTGTTTTTT
17 | NA | TRBD1 | TRBJ2-1 | TRBV25-1 | CASSFTLGQGNSNEQFF | TGTGCCAGCAGTTTTACACTCGGACAGGGGAATTCCAATGAGCAGTTCTTC
15 | NA | TRBD1 | TRBJ1-6 | TRBV28 | CASSRTGNYNSPLHF | TGTGCCAGCAGCCGGACAGGGAATTATAATTCACCCCTCCACTTT
11 | NA | NA | TRBJ1-1 | TRBV28 | CASTINTEAFF | TGTGCCAGCACAATTAACACTGAAGCTTTCTTT
16 | NA | TRBD1 | TRBJ1-2 | TRBV6-5 | CASSYSTGQGIGGYTF | TGTGCCAGCAGTTACTCGACCGGACAGGGGATCGGTGGCTACACCTTC
16 | NA | TRBD1 | TRBJ1-5 | TRBV6-6 | CASSYPWTGGNQPQHF | TGTGCCAGCAGTTACCCCTGGACAGGGGGCAATCAGCCCCAGCATTTT
11 | NA | NA | TRBJ2-7 | TRBV6-5 | CASSFSGEQYF | TGTGCCAGCAGTTTCTCGGGTGAGCAGTACTTC
14 | NA | NA | TRBJ1-6 | TRBV7-2 | CASSLGAGLSPLHF | TGTGCCAGCAGCTTAGGGGCAGGGCTATCACCCCTCCACTTT
11 | NA | NA | TRBJ1-1 | TRBV30 | CAIQPNTEAFF | TGTGCGATACAGCCGAACACTGAAGCTTTCTTT
15 | NA | TRBD2 | TRBJ2-5 | TRBV5-6 | CASSLPSGGSGPQYF | TGTGCCAGCAGCTTGCCTAGCGGGGGGTCGGGGCCCCAGTACTTC
14 | once | NA | TRBJ1-6 | TRBV6-1 | CASSPEPQGSPLHF | TGTGCCAGCTCCCCTGAGCCCCAGGGTTCACCCCTCCACTTT
15 | NA | NA | TRBJ2-1 | TRBV7-6 | CASSLGPAGYNEQFF | TGTGCCAGCAGCTTGGGACCCGCGGGCTACAATGAGCAGTTCTTC
14 | NA | TRBD2 | TRBJ2-1 | TRBV5-1 | CASSDPSGGLGMVF | TGCGCCAGCAGCGACCCTAGCGGGGGTCTGGGGATGGTCTTC
16 | NA | NA | TRBJ2-5 | TRBV18 | CASSPPLSREPETQYF | TGTGCCAGCTCACCGCCCCTCTCACGGGAGCCAGAGACCCAGTACTTC
15 | once | NA | TRBJ2-1 | TRBV2 | CASSEGAASYNEQFF | TGTGCCAGCAGTGAAGGGGCGGCGTCCTACAATGAGCAGTTCTTC
16 | NA | NA | TRBJ2-7 | TRBV5-6 | CASQIRSVTGAYEQYF | TGTGCCTCACAGATCCGTAGTGTGACTGGCGCCTACGAGCAGTACTTC
15 | NA | NA | TRBJ2-5 | TRBV6-5 | CASSYLGGGFETQYF | TGTGCCAGCAGTTACCTGGGAGGGGGGTTCGAGACCCAGTACTTC
12 | NA | NA | TRBJ2-7 | TRBV5-4 | CASSPRADEQYF | TGTGCCAGCAGCCCCCGCGCGGACGAGCAGTACTTC
12 | NA | NA | TRBJ1-2 | TRBV28 | CATQGSQISYTF | TGTGCCACTCAGGGCAGCCAAATCAGCTACACCTTC
14 | NA | TRBD1 | TRBJ1-1 | TRBV6-5 | CASGLRGQSTEAFF | TGTGCCAGCGGGCTCAGGGGGCAGAGCACTGAAGCTTTCTTT
14 | NA | TRBD1 | TRBJ1-4 | TRBV18 | CASAWTGSNEKLFF | TGTGCCAGCGCATGGACAGGAAGTAATGAAAAACTGTTTTTT
18 | NA | TRBD2 | TRBJ2-5 | TRBV4-1 | CASSQGTSGGPWQETQYF | TGCGCCAGCAGCCAAGGGACTAGCGGGGGGCCGTGGCAAGAGACCCAGTACTTC
14 | NA | NA | TRBJ2-3 | TRBV2 | CASANRAGTDTQYF | TGTGCCAGCGCAAACAGGGCTGGCACAGATACGCAGTATTTT
17 | NA | TRBD2 | TRBJ2-1 | TRBV25-1 | CASSGTSGSSSYNEQFF | TGTGCCAGCAGTGGGACTAGCGGATCAAGCTCCTACAATGAGCAGTTCTTC
13 | NA | NA | TRBJ2-7 | TRBV6-1 | CASSGGQPYEQYF | TGTGCCAGCAGTGGGGGGCAGCCCTACGAGCAGTACTTC
16 | once | NA | TRBJ1-1 | TRBV28 | CASSSEALTPNTEAFF | TGTGCCAGCAGCTCAGAGGCATTGACACCGAATACTGAAGCTTTCTTT
15 | few | NA | TRBJ1-5 | TRBV10-2 | CASTGGQTSNQPQHF | TGCGCCAGCACGGGAGGACAGACTAGCAATCAGCCCCAGCATTTT
15 | NA | TRBD1 | TRBJ2-2 | TRBV10-3 | CATGWQTGAGGELFF | TGTGCCACCGGGTGGCAGACAGGGGCTGGCGGGGAGCTGTTTTTT
13 | NA | NA | TRBJ2-3 | TRBV9 | CASSVVSQDTQYF | TGTGCCAGCAGCGTAGTATCCCAAGATACGCAGTATTTT